This is a list of T cell receptor beta chains from one sample in a study of T cells after yellow fever vaccination. MiXCR, run by TCRdb on the 5' RACE reads, gives a single entry per CDR3 protein. The table includes about 74,000 distinct CDR3 sequences, around 6.5% detected once. The specimen was CD8+ T cells sorted from PBMCs, collected around 5 days after the first yellow fever vaccination. The source of these receptors is a man in his late teens or twenties who received the YFV17D yellow fever vaccine. Each CDR3 is given with its conserved first and last residue. D genes are given only for firm matches. The size entry is marked missing in some rows and otherwise reads once, few, many or a size class.

V gene	clone size	D gene	J gene	CDR3 DNA	CDR3 protein
TRBV6-5	many	TRBD2	TRBJ2-2	TGTGCCAGCAGTTACTCTGTGAATAGCGGGGTCCGGGAGCTGTTTTTT	CASSYSVNSGVRELFF
TRBV12-3/TRBV12-4	NA	TRBD1	TRBJ2-1	TGTGCCAGCAGTTTACAGGGGGACCTCTACAATGAGCAGTTCTTC	CASSLQGDLYNEQFF
TRBV7-3	NA	TRBD2	TRBJ2-2	TGTGCCAGCAGCTTAACAGCGGGGGCAACCACCGGGGAGCTGTTTTTT	CASSLTAGATTGELFF
TRBV9	NA	TRBD1	TRBJ1-2	TGTGCCAGCAGCGTAGGGGACAGGACTTATGGCTACACCTTC	CASSVGDRTYGYTF
TRBV20-1	NA	TRBD1	TRBJ2-7	TGCAGTGCTGGCGGACAGGGGGACCTCTACGAGCAGTACTTC	CSAGGQGDLYEQYF
TRBV6-5	NA	NA	TRBJ1-2	TGTGCCAGCAGTTACGGGGGGGCCCAAGGTGGCTACACCTTC	CASSYGGAQGGYTF
TRBV7-3	NA	TRBD2	TRBJ2-1	TGTGCCAGCAGCTTAGGGACTAGCGGGGGGAGCGATGAGCAGTTCTTC	CASSLGTSGGSDEQFF
TRBV7-9	many	TRBD1	TRBJ1-1	TGTGCCAGCAGCGACTACAGGGGTTTGGACACTGAAGCTTTCTTT	CASSDYRGLDTEAFF
TRBV4-1	few	NA	TRBJ1-2	TGCGCCAGCAGCCAAGGGAATCGAATGAACTATGGCTACACCTTC	CASSQGNRMNYGYTF
TRBV4-3	NA	NA	TRBJ1-6	TGCGCCAGCAGCCAAGATTCATTCTCCTATAATTCACCCCTCCACTTT	CASSQDSFSYNSPLHF
TRBV28	few	NA	TRBJ1-1	TGTGCCAGCAGTTTAACAGGGACCACTGAAGCTTTCTTT	CASSLTGTTEAFF
TRBV20-1	few	TRBD1	TRBJ2-4	TGCAGTGCAACAGACAGGGGGGTAGCCAAAAACATTCAGTACTTC	CSATDRGVAKNIQYF
TRBV7-2	NA	NA	TRBJ1-4	TGTGCCAGCAGCTCTGTCACGCTGAATGAAAAACTGTTTTTT	CASSSVTLNEKLFF
TRBV6-4	many	TRBD1	TRBJ2-2	TGTGCCAGCAGTGACTCGACAGGGGGCGGGGAGCTGTTTTTT	CASSDSTGGGELFF
TRBV20-1	NA	TRBD1	TRBJ1-2	TGCAGTGCTAGAGAGTCAGGGGGCCCTGACCCTTATGGCTACACCTTC	CSARESGGPDPYGYTF
TRBV21-1	many	NA	TRBJ2-3	TGTGCCAGCAGCAAATGGGGCGTAACAGGGGATCCCACAGATACGCAGTATTTT	CASSKWGVTGDPTDTQYF
TRBV7-9	NA	NA	TRBJ2-1	TGTGCCAGCCGGGGGCCGAGCTCCTACAATGAGCAGTTCTTC	CASRGPSSYNEQFF
TRBV7-2	once	NA	TRBJ2-2	TGTGCCAGGAGCCCTGGGGTGGCTACCGGGGAGCTGTTTTTT	CARSPGVATGELFF
TRBV7-6	NA	TRBD1	TRBJ2-3	TGTGCCAGCAGCTCCTGGACAGGGGGCGCCGGTTCCACAGATACGCAGTATTTT	CASSSWTGGAGSTDTQYF
TRBV20-1	many	TRBD1	TRBJ1-1	TGCAGTGCTAGAGATCCGACAGGGATCACTGAAGCTTTCTTT	CSARDPTGITEAFF
TRBV6-6	NA	NA	TRBJ1-1	TGTGCCAGCAGAGGGGGGAACACTGAAGCTTTCTTT	CASRGGNTEAFF
TRBV11-2	few	TRBD1	TRBJ2-2	TGTGCCAGCAGCAACCCGGGACAGGAGAACACCGGGGAGCTGTTTTTT	CASSNPGQENTGELFF
TRBV20-1	NA	NA	TRBJ1-2	TGCAGTGCTAGAGGACAGAACTATGGCTACACCTTC	CSARGQNYGYTF
TRBV2	many	TRBD2	TRBJ2-3	TGTGCCAGCAGTGATACTAGCGGGGGAGATACGCAGTATTTT	CASSDTSGGDTQYF
TRBV28	few	TRBD1	TRBJ1-2	TGTGCCAGCAGTCTGCCCTGGACAGGGGATGGCTACACCTTC	CASSLPWTGDGYTF
TRBV21-1	NA	NA	TRBJ1-5	TGTGCCAGCAGCAAAACTCCTTTCTCCAGGAGCAATCAGCCCCAGCATTTT	CASSKTPFSRSNQPQHF
TRBV10-3	many	NA	TRBJ2-3	TGTGCCATCGAGCAACCACACACAGATACGCAGTATTTT	CAIEQPHTDTQYF
TRBV7-6	few	NA	TRBJ1-4	TGTGCCAGCAGCTTAGTCCAGGGAGGAGGAGAAAAACTGTTTTTT	CASSLVQGGGEKLFF
TRBV6-2/TRBV6-3	few	TRBD1	TRBJ2-7	TGTGCCAGCAGCCCAGACAGGGGGTTCGTCTACGAGCAGTACTTC	CASSPDRGFVYEQYF
TRBV6-5	many	NA	TRBJ1-6	TGTGCCAGCAGTTTCCTCGACCTCCGGACAGAGTATAATTCACCCCTCCACTTT	CASSFLDLRTEYNSPLHF
TRBV14	NA	TRBD1	TRBJ1-6	TGTGCCAGCAGCCAACAAGGACAGGGACATTCACCCCTCCACTTT	CASSQQGQGHSPLHF
TRBV5-5	NA	TRBD2	TRBJ2-5	TGTGCCAGCAGCTTGATGGGCCTAGCGGGGGTTCGGGGGGAGACCCAGTACTTC	CASSLMGLAGVRGETQYF
TRBV7-6	NA	NA	TRBJ2-1	TGTGCCAGCAGCCGCCTTGACCGCTCCTACAATGAGCAGTTCTTC	CASSRLDRSYNEQFF
TRBV27	few	TRBD1	TRBJ1-1	TGTGCCAGCAAATTTATTTCCAGGGGGCTGAGGGCTTTCTTT	CASKFISRGLRAFF
TRBV7-6	many	TRBD2	TRBJ2-1	TGTGCCAGCAGCTTCCTTCCCGTCTTTAGCGGGGACAATGAGCAGTTCTTC	CASSFLPVFSGDNEQFF
TRBV28	many	NA	TRBJ1-2	TGTGCCAGCAGTTTTGAGGGAACGGGGTATGGCTACACCTTC	CASSFEGTGYGYTF
TRBV12-3/TRBV12-4	NA	TRBD2	TRBJ2-2	TGTGCCAGCAGTTTGCGGGGGGAGGACACCGGGGAGCTGTTTTTT	CASSLRGEDTGELFF
TRBV5-5	many	NA	TRBJ2-5	TGTGCCAGCAGCTATGGACGTAACCGGATGGAGACCCAGTACTTC	CASSYGRNRMETQYF
TRBV4-1	NA	NA	TRBJ2-1	TGCGCCAGCAGCCTTTCCCGTATGAATGAGCAGTTCTTC	CASSLSRMNEQFF
TRBV9	many	TRBD1	TRBJ1-6	TGTGCCAGCAACCCAGGGGGAAGATCACCCCTCCACTTT	CASNPGGRSPLHF
TRBV6-1	many	NA	TRBJ1-5	TGTGCCAGCAGTGAATGGGTGACAGGATACAATCAGCCCCAGCATTTT	CASSEWVTGYNQPQHF
TRBV7-6	few	TRBD2	TRBJ2-1	TGTGCCAGCAGCTGGAGACTAGCGGGGGACCACCTGGAGCAGTTCTTC	CASSWRLAGDHLEQFF
TRBV6-5	many	TRBD2	TRBJ2-3	TGTGCCAGCAGTTCCCAACTCCCCCCAAAGCGGGGGCGATCAGATACGCAGTATTTT	CASSSQLPPKRGRSDTQYF
TRBV7-9	NA	NA	TRBJ1-5	TGTGCCAGCAGCTTAGAGACGGAAGTAAATCAGCCCCAGCATTTT	CASSLETEVNQPQHF
TRBV20-1	few	NA	TRBJ2-5	TGCAGTGCTTGGACCTTGGACCAAGAGACCCAGTACTTC	CSAWTLDQETQYF
TRBV7-2	few	TRBD1	TRBJ2-2	TGTGCCAGCAGCGCTGGGACAGGGGGGTCCGGGGAGCTGTTTTTT	CASSAGTGGSGELFF
TRBV12-3/TRBV12-4	once	NA	TRBJ2-7	TGTGCCAGCAGTCCAACTAATCACTGGGACGAGCAGTACTTC	CASSPTNHWDEQYF
TRBV12-3/TRBV12-4	NA	NA	TRBJ2-7	TGTGCCAGCAGATCCCGTTGGTCCTACGAGCAGTACTTC	CASRSRWSYEQYF
TRBV30	NA	NA	TRBJ2-3	TGTGCCTGGAGGGAGTATGGCCCTGTGGGGGATACGCAGTATTTT	CAWREYGPVGDTQYF
TRBV5-1	few	TRBD1	TRBJ2-7	TGCGCCAGCAGCTTGGGCCCCGGGACAGGGGACGAGCAGTACTTC	CASSLGPGTGDEQYF
TRBV6-5	few	NA	TRBJ2-7	TGTGCCAGCAGTTTGTTGTCACCTCAGTACGAGCAGTACTTC	CASSLLSPQYEQYF
TRBV4-2	NA	TRBD1	TRBJ1-4	TGTGCCAGCAGCCAAGATGGGGACAGTAATGAAAAACTGTTTTTT	CASSQDGDSNEKLFF
TRBV7-2	NA	NA	TRBJ2-3	TGTGCCAGCAGCTTATACGTTTCAGGCACAGATACGCAGTATTTT	CASSLYVSGTDTQYF
TRBV6-5	few	NA	TRBJ1-2	TGTGCCAGCAGTTACTCGGGGGGGCTCGGCTATGGCTACACCTTC	CASSYSGGLGYGYTF
TRBV27	NA	NA	TRBJ1-1	TGTGCCAGCAGTGTAACAGCCCGGGACACTGAAGCTTTCTTT	CASSVTARDTEAFF
TRBV10-3	NA	TRBD1	TRBJ1-2	TGTGCCATCAACCCGACAGGGGGCGGCTATGGCTACACCTTC	CAINPTGGGYGYTF